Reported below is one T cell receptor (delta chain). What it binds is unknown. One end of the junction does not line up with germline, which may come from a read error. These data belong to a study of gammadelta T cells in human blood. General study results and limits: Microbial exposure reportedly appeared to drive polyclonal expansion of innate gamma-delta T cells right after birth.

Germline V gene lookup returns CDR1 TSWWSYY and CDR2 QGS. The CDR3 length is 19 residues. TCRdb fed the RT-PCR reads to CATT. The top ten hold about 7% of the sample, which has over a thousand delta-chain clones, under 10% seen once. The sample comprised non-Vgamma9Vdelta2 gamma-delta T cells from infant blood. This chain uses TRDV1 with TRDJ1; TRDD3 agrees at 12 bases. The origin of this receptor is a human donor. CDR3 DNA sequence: TGTGCTCTCGGGGAAATCCTAAACTGGGGGATACCGGACACCGATAAACTCATCTTT. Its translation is CALGEILNWGIPDTDKLIF.